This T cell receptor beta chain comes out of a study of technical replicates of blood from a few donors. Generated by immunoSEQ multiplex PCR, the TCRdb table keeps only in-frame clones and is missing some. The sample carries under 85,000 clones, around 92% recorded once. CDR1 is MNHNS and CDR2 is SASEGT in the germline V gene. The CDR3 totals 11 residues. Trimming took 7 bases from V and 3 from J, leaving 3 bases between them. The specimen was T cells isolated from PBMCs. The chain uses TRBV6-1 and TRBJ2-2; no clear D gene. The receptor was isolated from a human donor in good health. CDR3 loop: CASIYTGELFF. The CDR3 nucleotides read TGTGCCAGCATCTACACCGGGGAGCTGTTTTTT.